What follows are 8 T cell receptor beta chains derived from one specimen sequenced in a study of PD-L1 blockade in urothelial cancer. Sequenced by immunoSEQ multiplex PCR; TCRdb stores in-frame clones only, minus some. The sample has 35,000 to 45,000 clones, over 75% seen once. The input for sequencing was PBMCs, taken around atezolizumab (anti-PD-L1) treatment. The origin of the receptors is a man in his 70s with urothelial cancer.

The rearrangement links TRBV7-9 to TRBJ2-3; 10 bases map to TRBD2. The CDR3 has 15 amino acids. Germline CDR1 SEHNR, CDR2 FQNEAQ (reference sequence). Trimming cost V 1 base and J 5 bases; bases outside gene matches: 3. CDR3 loop: CASSLGAGGKDTQYF. The CDR3 DNA reads as TGTGCCAGCAGCTTAGGAGCGGGAGGGAAAGATACGCAGTATTTT.

This chain joins TRBV6-1 and TRBJ2-2; TRBD1 might be the D (5 bases). Looked up from germline, CDR1 is MNHNS and CDR2 is SASEGT. The V gene lost 1 base and the J gene lost 6 bases, with 6 bases spanning the gap. This CDR3 region has 13 residues. CDR3 protein: CASSEGRAGELFF. The CDR3 coding sequence is TGTGCCAGCAGTGAAGGCAGGGCCGGGGAGCTGTTTTTT.

The chain links TRBV5-5 to TRBJ2-7, with TRBD1 as a possible D gene (6 bases). CDR1 and CDR2 from the germline V gene are SGHKS and YYEKEE (reference sequence). This CDR3 has 13 amino acids. V lost 0 bases to trimming and J lost 3 bases, with 7 bases between them. CDR3 region: CASSLGTDYEQYF. CDR3 bases: TGTGCCAGCAGCTTGGGGACAGACTACGAGCAGTACTTC.

The V gene is TRBV28, the J gene TRBJ2-1; 13 bases agree with TRBD2. Trimming at V came to 5 bases and at J to 12 bases, leaving 7 bases not matched to a gene. The CDR3 sequence is 14 residues long. Germline V gene data show CDR1 as MDHEN and CDR2 as SYDVKM. CDR3 sequence reads: CASSTGLAGVGQFF. The CDR3 region has the DNA TGTGCCAGCAGTACTGGACTAGCGGGAGTAGGGCAGTTCTTC.

The count of this clone is one. The chain combines TRBV6-1 with TRBJ1-5; D uncertain. V was clipped by 8 bases and J by 3 bases, with 11 bases between them. CDR1 and CDR2 (germline): MNHNS, SASEGT. This CDR3 spans 13 amino acids. CDR3 DNA: TGTGCCAGCCAAGAAACTCCCAATCAGCCCCAGCATTTT. Its protein product is CASQETPNQPQHF.

This chain connects TRBV6-5 to TRBJ2-2; 8 positions agree with TRBD2. Germline V gene lookup returns CDR1 MNHEY and CDR2 SVGAGI. J lost 0 bases, V lost 6 bases, and 3 bases had no gene match. The CDR3 spans 15 residues. The chain's CDR3 is CASRTTSANTGELFF. The CDR3 DNA reads as TGTGCCAGCAGGACGACTAGCGCGAACACCGGGGAGCTGTTTTTT.

This chain links TRBV6-5 with TRBJ2-3, with 7 bases fitting TRBD1. This CDR3 is 16 amino acids long. Germline V CDR1 and CDR2: MNHEY, SVGAGI. After removal of 2 bases from V and 4 bases from J, the junction contained 9 bases not matched to a gene. DNA for the CDR3: TGTGCCAGCAGTTACCAAGACAGGGTCGGGGCAGATACGCAGTATTTT. Its protein is CASSYQDRVGADTQYF.

The chain links TRBV9 to TRBJ2-7; 7 nucleotides line up with TRBD1. The CDR3 loop spans 15 amino acids. Trimming took 0 bases from V and 3 from J; bases not matched to a gene: 6. CDR1 is SGDLS, CDR2 YYNGEE, per germline. The CDR3: CASSVGGTEVYEQYF. DNA of the CDR3: TGTGCCAGCAGCGTAGGGGGGACAGAAGTCTACGAGCAGTACTTC.